These 9 T cell receptor beta chains share one sample of origin, sequenced in a study of blood T cell repertoires in COVID-19. This table comes from immunoSEQ multiplex PCR, and its TCRdb copy is limited to in-frame clones, with some not included. The sample includes over 65,000 clones, 90% of them seen just once. Sequenced: peripheral blood. Receptors were obtained from a human donor in a cohort sampled during active COVID-19.

This CDR3 is CASSPVGTGGWETQYF. The CDR3 bases are TGTGCCAGCAGCCCCGTAGGGACAGGGGGCTGGGAGACCCAGTACTTC. The chain recombines TRBV28 with TRBJ2-5; 12 nucleotides line up with TRBD1. V lost 6 bases and J lost 5; bases outside the gene matches: 10. CDR3 length: 16 amino acids. Looked up from germline, CDR1 is MDHEN and CDR2 is SYDVKM.

Notes on this clone: The identical CDR3 is also encoded by other nucleotide sequences in the sample. The J gene is TRBJ2-3, the V gene TRBV9; weak D call: TRBD2 (6 bases). Trimming shortened V by 0 bases and J by 0 bases, and 8 bases separated the two germline ends. Germline V CDR1 and CDR2: SGDLS, YYNGEE. This CDR3 region has 15 residues. The CDR3 is CASSVGRGSTDTQYF. CDR3 in DNA: TGTGCCAGCAGCGTAGGGAGGGGTAGCACAGATACGCAGTATTTT. Looking up the rest from reference TRBV9 and TRBJ2-3 gives the full variable domain: DSGVTQTPKHLITATGQRVTLRCSPRSGDLSVYWYQQSLDQGLQFLIQYYNGEERAKGNILERFSAQQFPDLHSELNLSSLELGDSALYFCASSVGRGSTDTQYFGPGTRLTVL.

The chain is built from TRBV29-1 and TRBJ2-5; 14 bases map to TRBD2. The V gene end was trimmed by 4 bases and the J gene end by 5 bases; junction bases not matched to a gene: 3. Per germline, CDR1 SQVTM and CDR2 ANQGSEA. This CDR3 has 14 amino acids. As DNA, the CDR3 is TGCAGCGTTGTAGGGACTAGCGGGAGTGAGACCCAGTACTTC. As protein: CSVVGTSGSETQYF.

The rearrangement links TRBV5-1 to TRBJ1-5; no reliable D call. Germline CDR1 SGHRS, CDR2 YFSETQ. Trimming removed 0 bases from V and 5 bases from J, with 6 bases in between. This CDR3 is 13 amino acids long. The CDR3, as DNA: TGCGCCAGCAGCTTGGCGGGTGATCAGCCCCAGCATTTT. Translation: CASSLAGDQPQHF.

This chain connects TRBV13 to TRBJ2-1; 7 bases fit TRBD1. This CDR3 is 13 amino acids long. The V and J ends lost 5 bases and 4 bases, in that order; junction bases with no gene match: 2. Per the germline V gene, CDR1 is PRHDT and CDR2 is FYEKMQ (reference sequence). This CDR3 reads CASSPTGYNEQFF. The CDR3 nucleotides are TGTGCCAGCAGCCCGACAGGGTACAATGAGCAGTTCTTC.

CDR3 amino acids: CASSLGASGEQETQYF. CDR3 in DNA: TGCGCCAGCAGCTTGGGGGCTAGCGGTGAACAAGAGACCCAGTACTTC. This chain links TRBV5-1 with TRBJ2-5, with 7 bases fitting TRBD2. This CDR3 has 16 residues. V gave up 0 bases and J gave up 2 bases; unmatched junction bases: 7. CDR1 and CDR2 (germline): SGHRS, YFSETQ. Full variable domain (rest looked up from reference TRBV5-1 and TRBJ2-5): KAGVTQTPRYLIKTRGQQVTLSCSPISGHRSVSWYQQTPGQGLQFLFEYFSETQRNKGNFPGRFSGRQFSNSRSEMNVSTLELGDSALYLCASSLGASGEQETQYFGPGTRLLVL.

This clone was observed a handful of times. The genes are TRBV10-3 and TRBJ1-5; 7 bases agree with TRBD1. Per the germline V gene, CDR1 is ENHRY and CDR2 is SYGVKD. Trimming took 2 bases from V and 2 from J; bases not matched to a gene: 3. The CDR3 loop spans 15 amino acids. CDR3 DNA: TGTGCCATCAGTGAGAATACAGGGGGCAATCAGCCCCAGCATTTT. Its protein product is CAISENTGGNQPQHF.

The chain is built from TRBV5-4 and TRBJ2-3, with 9 nucleotides matching TRBD2. The germline gives CDR1 SGHNT, CDR2 YYREEE (reference sequence). This CDR3 comprises 16 residues. V was clipped by 4 bases and J by 1 base; unmatched bases: 7. The CDR3 sequence: CASSPRLAERTDTQYF. In DNA, the CDR3 is TGTGCCAGCAGCCCCAGACTAGCGGAGCGCACAGATACGCAGTATTTT.

The chain uses TRBV6-1 and TRBJ1-5; no definite D call. CDR3 length: 13 amino acids. The germline gives CDR1 MNHNS, CDR2 SASEGT. The V and J ends lost 3 bases and 8 bases respectively, with 11 bases between them. The CDR3 sequence: CASSDGRLEPQHF. The CDR3 DNA is TGTGCCAGCAGTGATGGGCGTTTGGAGCCCCAGCATTTT.